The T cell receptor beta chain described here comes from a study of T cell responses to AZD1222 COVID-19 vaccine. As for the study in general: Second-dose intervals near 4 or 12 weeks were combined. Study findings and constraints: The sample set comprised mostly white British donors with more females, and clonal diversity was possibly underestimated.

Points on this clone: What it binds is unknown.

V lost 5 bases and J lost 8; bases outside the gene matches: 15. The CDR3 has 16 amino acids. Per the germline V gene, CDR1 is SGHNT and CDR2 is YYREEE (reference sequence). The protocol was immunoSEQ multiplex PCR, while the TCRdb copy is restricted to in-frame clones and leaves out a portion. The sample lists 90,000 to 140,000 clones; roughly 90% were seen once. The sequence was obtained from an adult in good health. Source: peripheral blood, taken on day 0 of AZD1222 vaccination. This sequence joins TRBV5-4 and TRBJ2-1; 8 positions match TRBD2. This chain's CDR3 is CASSFLAGYPGDEQFF. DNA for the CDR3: TGTGCCAGCAGTTTCTTAGCGGGATACCCAGGGGATGAGCAGTTCTTC.